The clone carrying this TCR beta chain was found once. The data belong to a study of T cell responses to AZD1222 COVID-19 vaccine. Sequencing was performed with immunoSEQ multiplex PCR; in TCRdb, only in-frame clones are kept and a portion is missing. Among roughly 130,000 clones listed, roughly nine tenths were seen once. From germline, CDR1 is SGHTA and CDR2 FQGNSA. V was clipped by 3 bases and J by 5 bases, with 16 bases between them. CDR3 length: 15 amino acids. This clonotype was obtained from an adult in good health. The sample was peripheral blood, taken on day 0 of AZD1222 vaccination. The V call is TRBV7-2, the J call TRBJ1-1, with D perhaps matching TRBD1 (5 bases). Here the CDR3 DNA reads TGTGCCAGCAGCTTCATGTCGGGGGAGGGAACTGAAGCTTTCTTT. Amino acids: CASSFMSGEGTEAFF.